These 9 T cell receptor beta chains were sequenced from one sample in a study of Graves' ophthalmopathy and Graves' hyperthyroidism. CDR3 regions of TCR beta were amplified from RNA transcripts. The workflow started with a first-round RT-PCR run with HTBI primers and then moved on to a second-round multiplex PCR. TCRdb re-derived calls from the multiplex PCR reads in MiXCR, one entry per CDR3 protein. Altogether about 1.2 million distinct CDR3 sequences are present, about two fifths being singletons, with the ten largest covering 11%. The sequencing sample was made of peripheral blood or thyroid tissue (not recorded which). These TCRs come from an adult man with Graves' hyperthyroidism.

At least ten counts were recorded for this clonotype. The DNA for the CDR3 is TGCAGTGCTAGACAGAGCTATGGCTACACCTTC. Translation gives CSARQSYGYTF. The chain employs TRBV20-1 and TRBJ1-2, with unresolved D. Germline assignment: CDR1 DFQATT and CDR2 SNEGSKA (reference sequence). V gave up 2 bases and J gave up 4 bases, with 5 bases separating them. This CDR3 comprises 11 residues.

This chain links TRBV20-1 with TRBJ1-5; tentative D call: TRBD1 (5 bases). The germline V gene has CDR1 DFQATT and CDR2 SNEGSKA (reference sequence). The CDR3 runs 13 residues. The ends were cut back, 1 base at V and 7 bases at J, with 11 bases in the middle. The CDR3 region is CSARARGGQPQHF. The CDR3 DNA reads as TGCAGTGCTAGAGCAAGGGGAGGCCAGCCCCAGCATTTT.

This chain connects TRBV9 to TRBJ1-1; TRBD1 agrees at 11 bases. This CDR3 spans 18 amino acids. The germline CDR1 and CDR2 sequences are SGDLS and YYNGEE. Trimming at V came to 4 bases and at J to 1 base, leaving 12 bases not matched to a gene. The CDR3 nucleotides read TGTGCCAGCAGCCCAGGATCCGGGACAGGGGGTAGGAACACTGAAGCTTTCTTT. Protein product: CASSPGSGTGGRNTEAFF.

This clonotype has a count of ten or more. The chain combines TRBV2 with TRBJ1-2; D call uncertain. Germline V CDR1 and CDR2: SNHLY, FYNNEI. Trimming stripped 5 bases from V and 2 bases from J, with 15 bases between. The CDR3 consists of 15 residues. As DNA, the CDR3 is TGTGCCAGCAGTCCTACGGACTTTGTCAACTATGGCTACACCTTC. Protein sequence: CASSPTDFVNYGYTF.

This clonotype was recorded many times. V usage is TRBV20-1 and J usage is TRBJ2-5; D may be TRBD1 (6 bases). Germline CDR1 and CDR2: DFQATT and SNEGSKA (reference sequence). Trimming removed 5 bases at V and 1 base at J, with 11 bases between. This CDR3 contains 13 residues. The CDR3 DNA follows: TGCAGTGCTTCAGGACAGCCCCAAGAGACCCAGTACTTC. As protein: CSASGQPQETQYF.

This clonotype showed up just a few times. The rearrangement joins TRBV7-9 to TRBJ1-4; 7 bases match TRBD1. The germline CDR1 and CDR2 sequences are SEHNR and FQNEAQ (reference sequence). The CDR3 runs 17 residues. V lost 3 bases, J lost 2 bases, and 9 bases stayed unmatched. The CDR3 DNA sequence: TGTGCCAGCAGCTTCACAAGACAGGGACCGACTAATGAAAAACTGTTTTTT. Residues: CASSFTRQGPTNEKLFF. Drawing the rest from reference TRBV7-9 and TRBJ1-4, the complete variable domain is DTGVSQNPRHKITKRGQNVTFRCDPISEHNRLYWYRQTLGQGPEFLTYFQNEAQLEKSRLLSDRFSAERPKGSFSTLEIQRTEQGDSAMYLCASSFTRQGPTNEKLFFGSGTQLSVL.

The chain combines TRBV9 with TRBJ1-2; 7 bases are shared with TRBD1. V was pared by 2 bases and J by 2 bases, with 18 bases of the junction left unmatched. CDR3 size: 19 residues. In germline, CDR1 is SGDLS, CDR2 YYNGEE. In DNA form, the CDR3 reads TGTGCCAGCAGCGTGGATACAGGGGTTCGGTTCCGTGGAAACTATGGCTACACCTTC. It specifies CASSVDTGVRFRGNYGYTF. Full variable domain (outside the CDR3, taken from reference TRBV9 and TRBJ1-2): DSGVTQTPKHLITATGQRVTLRCSPRSGDLSVYWYQQSLDQGLQFLIQYYNGEERAKGNILERFSAQQFPDLHSELNLSSLELGDSALYFCASSVDTGVRFRGNYGYTFGSGTRLTVV.

This clonotype was seen ten or more times. The chain carries TRBV20-1 and TRBJ2-7; a possible D gene is TRBD2 (5 bases). The germline CDR1 and CDR2 sequences are DFQATT and SNEGSKA (reference sequence). Trimming removed 3 bases from V and 0 bases from J, with 9 bases in between. This CDR3 is 13 amino acids long. The CDR3 region has the DNA TGCAGTGCTAGTGAGGGTCTCTCCTACGAGCAGTACTTC. It specifies CSASEGLSYEQYF.

V gene TRBV25-1 combines with J gene TRBJ1-1, with D possibly being TRBD1 (5 bases). V lost 5 bases, J lost 1 base, and 14 bases lay in between. Germline V gives CDR1 MGHDK, CDR2 SYGVNS. The CDR3 consists of 15 residues. The CDR3 loop reads CASSTGGRTNTEAFF. CDR3 DNA: TGTGCCAGCAGTACCGGGGGACGGACGAACACTGAAGCTTTCTTT. Together with reference TRBV25-1 and TRBJ1-1, the CDR3 gives the full variable domain: EADIYQTPRYLVIGTGKKITLECSQTMGHDKMYWYQQDPGMELHLIHYSYGVNSTEKGDLSSESTVSRIRTEHFPLTLESARPSHTSQYLCASSTGGRTNTEAFFGQGTRLTVV.